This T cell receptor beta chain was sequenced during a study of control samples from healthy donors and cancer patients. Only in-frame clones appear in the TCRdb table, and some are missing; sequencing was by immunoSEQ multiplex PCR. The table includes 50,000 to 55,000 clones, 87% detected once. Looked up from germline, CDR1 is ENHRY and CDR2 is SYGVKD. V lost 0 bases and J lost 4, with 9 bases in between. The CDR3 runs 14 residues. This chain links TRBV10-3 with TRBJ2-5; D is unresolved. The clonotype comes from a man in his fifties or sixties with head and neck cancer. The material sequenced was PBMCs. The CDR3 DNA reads TGTGCCATCAGTGAGTCTAAGGGCTTAGAGACCCAGTACTTC. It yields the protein CAISESKGLETQYF.